A selection of T cell receptor beta chains follows, all from one sample in a study of breast tumors, draining lymph nodes, adjacent tissues. In TCRdb, the multiplex PCR reads were re-called with MiXCR into one record per CDR3 protein. In the table there are 130,000 or so distinct CDR3 sequences, around 24% of which are singletons. The sample consisted of axillary lymph node tissue. The receptors come from a female donor with breast cancer. Some clones in this sample may be carry-over from other donors' samples. CDR3s include the opening cysteine and the closing phenylalanine or tryptophan. The D gene is left open where the match is weak. Expanded clones get a size class; other rows say once, few or many, or leave the size out.

v_call	d_call	j_call	clone_size	cdr3_aa	cdr3_nt
TRBV4-3	-	TRBJ2-3	many	CASRGADTQYF	TGCGCCAGCCGAGGGGCAGATACGCAGTATTTT
TRBV3-2	-	TRBJ2-7	-	CASSQEGRTARAYEQYF	TGTGCCAGCAGCCAAGAGGGTAGGACAGCTAGAGCCTACGAGCAGTACTTC
TRBV12-3/TRBV12-4	-	TRBJ2-5	many	CASTSGGASETQYF	TGTGCCAGCACCTCAGGAGGGGCATCAGAGACCCAGTACTTC
TRBV19	-	TRBJ2-3	-	CASRKTGDTQYF	TGTGCCAGCCGAAAAACAGGGGATACGCAGTATTTT
TRBV30	TRBD2	TRBJ2-7	many	CAWNREASGGYEQYF	TGTGCCTGGAATAGGGAGGCTAGCGGGGGCTACGAGCAGTACTTC
TRBV7-3	-	TRBJ2-1	many	CASSLTNEQFF	TGTGCCAGCAGCTTAACCAATGAGCAGTTCTTC
TRBV4-3	-	TRBJ2-3	many	CASSQDSTPSTDTQYF	TGCGCCAGCAGCCAAGATTCCACGCCTTCTACAGATACGCAGTATTTT
TRBV9	TRBD2	TRBJ2-1	once	CASSVGRGGDKQFF	TGTGCCAGCAGCGTAGGGCGGGGGGGCGATAAGCAGTTCTTC
TRBV5-5	-	TRBJ2-3	many	CASSYLGGSTDTQYF	TGTGCCAGCAGCTATTTAGGCGGTAGCACAGATACGCAGTATTTT
TRBV18	TRBD1	TRBJ2-7	many	CASSPDRGPYEQYF	TGTGCCAGCTCACCAGACAGGGGGCCCTACGAGCAGTACTTC
TRBV28	TRBD2	TRBJ2-2	few	CATKGLAPGELFF	TGTGCCACCAAGGGACTAGCTCCCGGGGAGCTGTTTTTT
TRBV19	TRBD2	TRBJ2-1	many	CASCFDGRAGNEQFF	TGTGCCAGCTGCTTCGATGGGAGGGCCGGTAATGAGCAGTTCTTC
TRBV3-1	TRBD2	TRBJ2-1	few	CASSQISGSYEQFF	TGTGCCAGCAGCCAGATTAGCGGGAGTTATGAGCAGTTCTTC
TRBV7-9	-	TRBJ2-1	many	CASSLDNEQFF	TGTGCCAGCAGCTTAGACAATGAGCAGTTCTTC
TRBV4-2	-	TRBJ1-5	many	CASSQGTGNQPQHF	TGTGCCAGCAGCCAAGGGACAGGCAATCAGCCCCAGCATTTT
TRBV19	TRBD2	TRBJ2-1	many	CASGRAGVMNEQFF	TGTGCCAGCGGGAGGGCGGGAGTCATGAATGAGCAGTTCTTC
TRBV18	TRBD1	TRBJ1-2	-	CASSPTGTGIYGYTF	TGTGCCAGCTCACCTACCGGGACAGGGATTTATGGCTACACCTTC
TRBV30	TRBD1	TRBJ2-5	-	CAWSVLGDRGLETQYF	TGTGCCTGGAGTGTACTGGGGGACAGGGGCCTCGAGACCCAGTACTTC
TRBV19	-	TRBJ2-1	many	CASSIGGDLFNEQFF	TGTGCCAGTAGTATAGGAGGGGACCTCTTCAATGAGCAGTTCTTC
TRBV20-1	TRBD2	TRBJ2-3	-	CSADTGTSGSRDTQYF	TGCAGTGCTGATACCGGGACTAGCGGGAGTAGAGATACGCAGTATTTT
TRBV10-3	-	TRBJ1-4	-	CAISAKGRDEQLSF	TGTGCCATCAGTGCGAAGGGAAGGGACGAACAACTGTCTTTT
TRBV10-3	-	TRBJ2-4	-	CAIRVRGHLLAKNIQYF	TGTGCCATCAGGGTGAGGGGACACCTACTAGCCAAAAACATTCAGTACTTC
TRBV4-3	TRBD2	TRBJ2-7	-	CASSQIPGLAAYEQYF	TGCGCCAGCAGCCAAATTCCGGGACTAGCAGCCTACGAGCAGTACTTC
TRBV27	-	TRBJ2-5	many	CASKGSLQETQYF	TGTGCCAGCAAGGGTTCTCTCCAAGAGACCCAGTACTTC
TRBV5-5	-	TRBJ1-5	-	CASSTGGLLNQPQHF	TGTGCCAGCAGCACCGGGGGGCTCTTGAATCAGCCCCAGCATTTT
TRBV4-1	-	TRBJ2-1	many	CASSQDARDYNEQFF	TGCGCCAGCAGCCAAGATGCGCGGGACTACAATGAGCAGTTCTTC
TRBV19	-	TRBJ2-3	few	CASTSGLAGTDTQYF	-
TRBV30	-	TRBJ2-2	-	CAWSPGSGELFF	TGTGCCTGGAGTCCAGGGAGCGGGGAGCTGTTTTTT
TRBV20-1	-	TRBJ2-3	many	CSARPSADTQYF	TGCAGTGCTAGACCCTCAGCAGATACGCAGTATTTT
TRBV5-4	-	TRBJ2-7	-	CAGSRSSSYEQYF	TGTGCCGGCAGCCGTTCTAGCTCCTACGAGCAGTACTTC
TRBV5-1	TRBD2	TRBJ2-7	many	CASRPMSGGLGYEQYF	TGCGCCAGCAGGCCCATGAGCGGGGGGTTGGGCTACGAGCAGTACTTC
TRBV5-1	-	TRBJ2-3	many	CASSVLRDSSTDTQYF	TGCGCCAGCAGCGTGCTCCGGGACTCCAGCACAGATACGCAGTATTTT
TRBV19	-	TRBJ1-6	-	CASSIGHRDPPLHF	TGTGCCAGTAGTATAGGCCACAGGGATCCACCCCTCCACTTT
TRBV5-6	TRBD2	TRBJ2-3	many	CASSFGLAGGQDTQYF	TGTGCCAGCAGCTTTGGACTAGCGGGAGGGCAAGATACGCAGTATTTT
TRBV4-2	TRBD1	TRBJ2-1	many	CASSQGTGGPGEQFF	TGTGCCAGCAGCCAAGGGACAGGGGGACCCGGGGAGCAGTTCTTC
TRBV29-1	-	TRBJ2-1	many	CSVVWFGSSYNEQFF	TGCAGCGTTGTTTGGTTTGGAAGCTCCTACAATGAGCAGTTCTTC
TRBV12-3/TRBV12-4	TRBD1	TRBJ1-2	many	CATSTGGGVYGYTF	TGTGCCACCTCGACGGGAGGGGGCGTCTATGGCTACACCTTC
TRBV6-6	-	TRBJ2-7	many	CASSSGGEQYF	TGTGCCAGCAGTTCGGGCGGGGAGCAGTACTTC
TRBV19	-	TRBJ1-2	few	CASSREAGSAGMGYGYTF	TGTGCCAGTAGCCGGGAGGCTGGATCGGCAGGGATGGGCTATGGCTACACCTTC
TRBV20-1	-	TRBJ2-7	many	CSARDRLVGPSYEQYF	TGCAGTGCTAGAGATCGTTTAGTCGGACCGAGTTACGAGCAGTACTTC
TRBV3-2	-	TRBJ2-1	many	CASSQGVVAGKNEQFF	TGTGCCAGCAGCCAAGGAGTTGTAGCGGGAAAAAATGAGCAGTTCTTC
TRBV18	-	TRBJ2-6	-	CASSPPHSLPGANVLTF	TGTGCCAGCTCACCACCGCACTCCCTTCCTGGGGCCAACGTCCTGACTTTC